These 20 T cell receptor beta chains were sequenced from one sample in a study of cytomegalovirus exposure and HLA in healthy donors (TCRdb year 2017). The protocol used for the library was the immunoSEQ multiplex PCR assay. For the multiplex PCR, a mixture combining 60 forward primers for TCR Vbeta segments and 13 reverse primers for TCR Jbeta segments was used. The immuneACCESS repertoire file appears here via TCRdb, limited to in-frame rearrangements. These files lack a portion of the clones; in checked studies, under half of the deficit traces to unresolved V genes, and the cause of the others is not known. The record for this sample contains over 70,000 clones. Clones ranked in the top ten supply 4% to 5.5% of the sample. The sample comprised PBMCs. The receptors derive from a woman aged 40 to 49 in good health and CMV-seropositive.

The rearrangement links TRBV19 to TRBJ1-2; D is uncertain. The V end was cut by 5 bases, the J end by 2 bases, with 6 bases between. The germline V gene has CDR1 LNHDA and CDR2 SQIVND (reference sequence). The CDR3 is made up of 12 amino acids. The CDR3 bases are TGTGCCAGTAGTGTACAAAACTATGGCTACACCTTC. It translates to CASSVQNYGYTF.

The gene calls are TRBV7-6 and TRBJ2-3, with TRBD2 matching 9 bases. Unmatched junction bases numbered 7, after V lost 5 bases and J lost 1 base. The CDR3 runs 16 residues. Per germline, CDR1 SGHVS and CDR2 FNYEAQ. The CDR3, as DNA: TGTGCCAGCAGCCCCTTCCTAGCGGGGCGCACAGATACGCAGTATTTT. Translating gives CASSPFLAGRTDTQYF.

CDR3 coding DNA: TGTGCCAGCAGCGTAGATTCCCGTAACTATGGCTACACCTTC. Translated, it gives CASSVDSRNYGYTF. The chain carries TRBV9 and TRBJ1-2; no reliable D call. V was pared by 0 bases and J by 1 base, with 7 bases between. CDR1 SGDLS and CDR2 YYNGEE come from the germline V gene. The CDR3 covers 14 residues. Based on the CDR3 plus reference TRBV9 and TRBJ1-2, the full variable domain is DSGVTQTPKHLITATGQRVTLRCSPRSGDLSVYWYQQSLDQGLQFLIQYYNGEERAKGNILERFSAQQFPDLHSELNLSSLELGDSALYFCASSVDSRNYGYTFGSGTRLTVV.

The rearrangement links TRBV28 to TRBJ2-5; D call uncertain. Per germline, CDR1 MDHEN and CDR2 SYDVKM. The CDR3 runs to 12 residues. Between the trimmed V and J ends, which lost 6 bases and 5 bases, there was a span of 10 bases. The CDR3 DNA is TGTGCCAGCAGCCTACCCCGGGAGACCCAGTACTTC. Amino acids: CASSLPRETQYF. Based on the CDR3 plus reference TRBV28 and TRBJ2-5, the full variable domain is DVKVTQSSRYLVKRTGEKVFLECVQDMDHENMFWYRQDPGLGLRLIYFSYDVKMKEKGDIPEGYSVSREKKERFSLILESASTNQTSMYLCASSLPRETQYFGPGTRLLVL.

The chain carries TRBV11-1 and TRBJ2-7; D might be TRBD1 (6 bases). This CDR3 is 15 amino acids long. V lost 4 bases, J lost 1 base, and 14 bases lay in between. Germline V gene lookup returns CDR1 SGHAT and CDR2 FQDESV (reference sequence). DNA for the CDR3: TGTGCCAGCAGCTCCATACTACAGGGTTCCTACGAGCAGTACTTC. Translated: CASSSILQGSYEQYF.

The V gene is TRBV7-2, the J gene TRBJ1-4, with D possibly TRBD1 on 5 matching bases. The V end was cut by 5 bases, the J end by 0 bases, with 16 bases between. The CDR3 totals 17 residues. Germline assignment: CDR1 SGHTA and CDR2 FQGNSA. The CDR3 DNA reads as TGTGCCAGCAGCCCTATAGGACATCTCGCAACTAATGAAAAACTGTTTTTT. As protein: CASSPIGHLATNEKLFF.

The rearrangement uses TRBV7-3 and TRBJ1-4; 7 bases are shared with TRBD1. Trimming removed 2 bases from V and 0 bases from J; junction bases left unmatched: 6. The CDR3 spans 17 residues. CDR1 and CDR2 (germline): SGHTA, FQGTGA. The CDR3 loop reads CASSLLGGPATNEKLFF. The CDR3 region has the DNA TGTGCCAGCAGCTTATTAGGGGGCCCTGCAACTAATGAAAAACTGTTTTTT.

The genes are TRBV19 and TRBJ2-1; TRBD2 matches at 8 bases. V lost 5 bases to trimming and J lost 6 bases; unmatched junction nucleotides: 12. This CDR3 has 16 residues. Germline assignment: CDR1 LNHDA and CDR2 SQIVND (reference sequence). The DNA of the CDR3 is TGTGCCAGTAGTCCGCAGACGGGAGGGCCCTCCAATGAGCAGTTCTTC. It translates to CASSPQTGGPSNEQFF.

The CDR3 loop is CASSQVVLAGGMSSYNEQFF. The CDR3 nucleotides are TGTGCCAGCAGCCAAGTGGTACTAGCGGGGGGAATGAGCTCCTACAATGAGCAGTTCTTC. This rearrangement joins TRBV4-2 to TRBJ2-1; 12 positions agree with TRBD2. Trimming took 1 base from V and 0 from J; bases not matched to a gene: 10. The CDR3 covers 20 residues. Germline V gene data show CDR1 as LGHNA and CDR2 as YNFKEQ.

This rearrangement joins TRBV11-2 to TRBJ2-3, with TRBD1 identical over 11 bases. The CDR3 runs 15 residues. In germline, CDR1 is SGHAT, CDR2 FQNNGV. V was clipped by 5 bases and J by 5 bases; unmatched bases: 6. CDR3 residues: CASSAPGQGEDTQYF. CDR3 coding DNA: TGTGCCAGCAGCGCCCCGGGACAGGGGGAAGATACGCAGTATTTT.

This chain links TRBV5-1 with TRBJ1-2; D might be TRBD1 (6 bases). This CDR3 spans 16 amino acids. Germline loops: CDR1 SGHRS, CDR2 YFSETQ. V was clipped by 4 bases and J by 3 bases, with 19 bases between them. CDR3 coding DNA: TGCGCCAGCAGCCCCAGCGGTGTGGGGGCTGACTATGGCTACACCTTC. This sequence encodes CASSPSGVGADYGYTF.

V is TRBV7-9 and J is TRBJ2-7, with 9 bases fitting TRBD2. V shed 0 bases, J shed 0 bases, and the junction held 9 bases outside the gene matches. CDR1 and CDR2 from the germline V gene are SEHNR and FQNEAQ (reference sequence). The CDR3 has 18 amino acids. The DNA for the CDR3 is TGTGCCAGCAGCTTAGCGCTGGCTAGCGGGGACAGCTCCTACGAGCAGTACTTC. Translated, it gives CASSLALASGDSSYEQYF.

The rearrangement joins TRBV2 to TRBJ2-5, with 12 bases that match TRBD2. CDR1 is SNHLY and CDR2 is FYNNEI in the germline V gene. The CDR3 runs to 16 residues. V was pared by 8 bases and J by 1 base, with 8 bases of the junction left unmatched. The CDR3 bases are TGTGCCAGCGCGGCTAGCGGGGGGGCCCCCCAAGAGACCCAGTACTTC. This encodes CASAASGGAPQETQYF.

The gene calls are TRBV5-1 and TRBJ2-3; 12 bases map to TRBD2. J was trimmed by 5 bases and V by 5 bases; bases with no gene match: 12. Germline V gene sequence: CDR1 SGHRS, CDR2 YFSETQ. The CDR3 totals 17 residues. The chain's CDR3 is CASSPSGLAGIGDTQYF. The DNA for the CDR3 is TGCGCCAGCAGTCCCTCAGGACTAGCGGGAATCGGAGATACGCAGTATTTT.

This sequence joins TRBV5-1 and TRBJ2-2; D not resolved. V was clipped by 0 bases and J by 7 bases, with 7 bases between them. From germline, CDR1 is SGHRS and CDR2 YFSETQ. CDR3 length: 13 amino acids. The CDR3 sequence is CASSLGVVGELFF. The CDR3 region has the DNA TGCGCCAGCAGCTTGGGTGTAGTCGGGGAGCTGTTTTTT. The whole variable domain, filled in from reference TRBV5-1 and TRBJ2-2, reads KAGVTQTPRYLIKTRGQQVTLSCSPISGHRSVSWYQQTPGQGLQFLFEYFSETQRNKGNFPGRFSGRQFSNSRSEMNVSTLELGDSALYLCASSLGVVGELFFGEGSRLTVL.

This chain links TRBV19 with TRBJ2-1; tentative D call: TRBD2 (6 bases). Germline V CDR1 and CDR2: LNHDA, SQIVND (reference sequence). Trimming stripped 6 bases from V and 3 bases from J, with 12 bases between. This CDR3 comprises 14 residues. The CDR3 DNA reads TGTGCCAGTAGGGCCGGGACTCTCTACAATGAGCAGTTCTTC. This gives the protein CASRAGTLYNEQFF.

This chain connects TRBV5-6 to TRBJ2-5; D is undetermined. CDR1 is SGHDT and CDR2 is YYEEEE in the germline V gene. The CDR3 contains 12 residues. V shed 0 bases and J shed 5 bases, with 5 bases lying between them. Here the CDR3 DNA reads TGTGCCAGCAGCTTGGTCGGGGAGACCCAGTACTTC. Protein sequence: CASSLVGETQYF.

As regards this clone: The sample contains more than one DNA sequence encoding this CDR3. J is TRBJ2-1 and V is TRBV2, with TRBD2 identical over 7 bases. Germline V lookup: CDR1 SNHLY, CDR2 FYNNEI. V was pared by 4 bases and J by 5 bases, with 5 bases of the junction left unmatched. The CDR3 loop spans 14 amino acids. The chain's CDR3 is CASSALAEDNEQFF. CDR3 nucleotides: TGTGCCAGCAGTGCTCTAGCGGAGGACAATGAGCAGTTCTTC. The whole variable domain, filled in from reference TRBV2 and TRBJ2-1, reads EPEVTQTPSHQVTQMGQEVILRCVPISNHLYFYWYRQILGQKVEFLVSFYNNEISEKSEIFDDQFSVERPDGSNFTLKIRSTKLEDSAMYFCASSALAEDNEQFFGPGTRLTVL.

The CDR3 sequence is CASSPRLASMSSYNEQFF. Here the CDR3 DNA reads TGCGCCAGCAGCCCGAGACTAGCGTCAATGAGCTCCTACAATGAGCAGTTCTTC. V and J are TRBV5-1 and TRBJ2-1, with 8 nucleotides matching TRBD2. Unmatched junction bases numbered 12, after V lost 4 bases and J lost 0 bases. The V gene's germline CDR1 is SGHRS and CDR2 YFSETQ. This CDR3 comprises 18 residues.

V and J are TRBV6-1 and TRBJ1-1; no reliable D call. V lost 7 bases, J lost 1 base, and 10 bases lay in between. This CDR3 has 13 residues. In germline, CDR1 is MNHNS, CDR2 SASEGT. The CDR3 is CASIWAGNTEAFF. The CDR3, as DNA: TGTGCCAGCATCTGGGCAGGGAACACTGAAGCTTTCTTT.